Below are 32 T cell receptor beta chains sequenced from a single sample in a study of T-cell memory formation after mild COVID-19. TCRdb re-derived calls from the 5' RACE reads in MiXCR, one entry per CDR3 protein. The table lists a few hundred thousand distinct CDR3 sequences, 25% to 30% of them singletons, with approximately 13% in the top ten. The specimen was PBMCs or a T cell subset sorted from them (not recorded which). Source of these receptors: an adult woman who had mild COVID-19 (a few samples of this study predate the infection). Cell type and time point are not known.

This clonotype was detected a few times. V is TRBV29-1 and J is TRBJ1-4; weak D call: TRBD1 (5 bases). The CDR3 length is 13 residues. The germline V and J ends were trimmed by 6 bases and 8 bases, with 16 bases remaining between them. CDR1 SQVTM and CDR2 ANQGSEA come from the germline V gene. CDR3 sequence (DNA): TGCAGCGTGAGGGGATTAGGAGAAGAAAAACTGTTTTTT. Protein sequence: CSVRGLGEEKLFF.

Only a few counts were recorded for this clonotype. The chain combines TRBV20-1 with TRBJ2-1, with no clear D. CDR1 is DFQATT and CDR2 is SNEGSKA in the germline V gene (reference sequence). The CDR3 loop spans 15 amino acids. V gave up 0 bases and J gave up 0 bases, with 9 bases separating them. CDR3 nucleotide sequence: TGCAGTGCTAGAGACGAATCCGACTCCTACAATGAGCAGTTCTTC. Residues: CSARDESDSYNEQFF.

This clonotype was seen more than once but under ten times. This rearrangement joins TRBV7-9 to TRBJ1-2; TRBD1 matches at 7 bases. Germline loops: CDR1 SEHNR, CDR2 FQNEAQ (reference sequence). V gave up 4 bases and J gave up 2 bases; unmatched junction bases: 4. The CDR3 has 14 residues. This CDR3 is CASSSTGNNYGYTF. The CDR3 region has the DNA TGTGCCAGCAGCTCGACAGGGAACAACTATGGCTACACCTTC.

The chain has TRBV20-1 and TRBJ2-7; D remains unclear. The CDR3 spans 15 residues. The ends were cut back, 7 bases at V and 0 bases at J, with 19 bases in the middle. Germline assignment: CDR1 DFQATT and CDR2 SNEGSKA (reference sequence). The CDR3 region has the DNA TGCAGTGAGCCTCCGAGACCTCTCCCCTCCTACGAGCAGTACTTC. Translation: CSEPPRPLPSYEQYF.

There are a few counts of this clonotype. The rearrangement links TRBV7-6 to TRBJ2-7; D gene uncertain. CDR1 SGHVS and CDR2 FNYEAQ come from the germline V gene. The CDR3 sequence is 13 residues long. The V and J ends lost 4 bases and 7 bases respectively, with 14 bases between them. CDR3 loop: CASSSPPDLEQYF. The CDR3 nucleotides are TGTGCCAGCAGCTCCCCTCCGGATTTGGAGCAGTACTTC. Full variable domain (rest looked up from reference TRBV7-6 and TRBJ2-7): GAGVSQSPRYKVTKRGQDVALRCDPISGHVSLYWYRQALGQGPEFLTYFNYEAQQDKSGLPNDRFSAERPEGSISTLTIQRTEQRDSAMYRCASSSPPDLEQYFGPGTRLTVT.

This clonotype has more than one count but fewer than ten. In DNA form, the CDR3 reads TGTGCCAGCGGATCCATCCCAGAGACCCAGTACTTC. Protein product: CASGSIPETQYF. The chain links TRBV12-3 or TRBV12-4 to TRBJ2-5; unclear D gene. This CDR3 region has 12 residues. The ends were cut back, 8 bases at V and 4 bases at J, with 11 bases in the middle.

The J gene is TRBJ2-1, the V gene TRBV4-1, with TRBD1 matching 8 bases. J gave up 3 bases and V 3 bases, and 7 bases lay outside the gene matches. The CDR3 covers 16 residues. Looked up from germline, CDR1 is MGHRA and CDR2 is YSYEKL. The CDR3 reads CASSQRDRKDYNEQFF. CDR3 coding DNA: TGCGCCAGCAGCCAGCGGGACAGGAAAGACTACAATGAGCAGTTCTTC.

This clonotype has just a few counts. The gene calls are TRBV18 and TRBJ2-1; 10 bases fit TRBD2. The trim removed 3 bases at V and 2 bases at J, leaving 1 base unmatched. Germline V gene lookup returns CDR1 KGHSH and CDR2 LQKENI. CDR3 size: 15 residues. CDR3 in amino acids: CASSPLAGAYNEQFF. Written as DNA, the CDR3 is TGTGCCAGCTCACCCCTAGCGGGAGCCTACAATGAGCAGTTCTTC.

This clonotype appeared a few times. The chain uses TRBV11-2 and TRBJ2-7, with 7 bases that match TRBD2. The J segment lost 1 base and the V segment lost 6 bases, leaving 15 bases of the junction unmatched. The CDR3 spans 17 residues. Germline V gives CDR1 SGHAT, CDR2 FQNNGV. In DNA, the CDR3 is TGTGCCAGCAGGCTCCGGGCGGGGGACGGCGTATCCTACGAGCAGTACTTC. This sequence encodes CASRLRAGDGVSYEQYF.

This clonotype was recorded many times. The V and J genes are TRBV4-3 and TRBJ2-7; D is undetermined. CDR3 length: 17 residues. Germline-derived CDR1 and CDR2 are LGHNA and YSLEER. Trimming left V 0 bases short and J 3 bases short, with 18 bases between. The CDR3 reads CASSQDVATEGNYEQYF. The CDR3, as DNA: TGCGCCAGCAGCCAAGATGTGGCGACGGAAGGAAACTACGAGCAGTACTTC.

DNA of the CDR3: TGTGCCAGCAGTAAAGGGGACAGGTCCGTGTTGAGTGGCTACACCTTC. Its translation: CASSKGDRSVLSGYTF. The chain is built from TRBV27 and TRBJ1-2, with 8 bases that match TRBD1. The CDR3 loop spans 16 amino acids. The ends lost 5 bases at V and 7 bases at J; junction bases unmatched: 15. Germline CDR1 reads MNHEY; CDR2 reads SMNVEV (reference sequence).

This sequence joins TRBV4-2 and TRBJ1-4; the D is unclear. The CDR3 loop spans 14 amino acids. The germline V and J ends were trimmed by 0 bases and 7 bases, with 9 bases remaining between them. Per the germline V gene, CDR1 is LGHNA and CDR2 is YNFKEQ. The CDR3 nucleotides read TGTGCCAGCAGCCAAGAAAGAGGGCCTGAAAAACTGTTTTTT. Translation: CASSQERGPEKLFF.

The genes are TRBV5-1 and TRBJ2-5; 7 bases are a match to TRBD1. Germline CDR1 and CDR2: SGHRS and YFSETQ. The CDR3 has 15 residues. V gave up 0 bases and J gave up 2 bases; unmatched junction bases: 4. This CDR3 reads CASSLADRQQETQYF. The CDR3, as DNA: TGCGCCAGCAGCTTGGCGGACAGGCAGCAAGAGACCCAGTACTTC.

V usage is TRBV5-1 and J usage is TRBJ2-3, with D tentatively TRBD1 (5 bases). The germline V gene has CDR1 SGHRS and CDR2 YFSETQ. Trimming removed 1 base at V and 2 bases at J, with 8 bases between. This CDR3 comprises 14 residues. The CDR3 DNA sequence: TGCGCCAGCAGCTTGCGACAGTTCACAGATACGCAGTATTTT. Protein sequence: CASSLRQFTDTQYF.

This clonotype was seen a few times. The V call is TRBV5-1, the J call TRBJ2-7; D uncertain. The V end lost 0 bases, the J end lost 7 bases, and 5 bases lay between the germline ends. CDR1 and CDR2 from the germline V gene are SGHRS and YFSETQ. CDR3 length: 11 amino acids. For the CDR3, the DNA is TGCGCCAGCAGCTTGGCCGATGAGCAGTACTTC. Residues: CASSLADEQYF.

This chain joins TRBV19 and TRBJ2-7; D call uncertain. The germline V gene has CDR1 LNHDA and CDR2 SQIVND (reference sequence). The CDR3 has 14 amino acids. V gave up 7 bases and J gave up 8 bases, with 21 bases separating them. This CDR3 reads CASTEDAGDGKQYF. In nucleotides, the CDR3 is TGTGCCAGTACCGAGGACGCAGGCGATGGGAAGCAGTACTTC.

This clonotype came up a few times. The chain is built from TRBV7-9 and TRBJ2-4; 10 nucleotides agree with TRBD2. The CDR3 runs to 16 residues. V shed 6 bases and J 8 bases; nucleotides not matched to a gene: 13. Germline values: CDR1 SEHNR, CDR2 FQNEAQ (reference sequence). CDR3 region: CASRSTSGAREDIQYF. As DNA, the CDR3 is TGTGCCAGCAGGTCTACTAGCGGGGCCCGCGAAGACATTCAGTACTTC. Supplemented by reference TRBV7-9 and TRBJ2-4, the full variable domain reads DTGVSQNPRHKITKRGQNVTFRCDPISEHNRLYWYRQTLGQGPEFLTYFQNEAQLEKSRLLSDRFSAERPKGSFSTLEIQRTEQGDSAMYLCASRSTSGAREDIQYFGAGTRLSVL.

This clonotype was seen ten or more times. V and J are TRBV20-1 and TRBJ2-3; 8 positions match TRBD2. The V segment lost 3 bases and the J segment 1 base; nucleotides outside the gene matches: 3. Germline assignment: CDR1 DFQATT and CDR2 SNEGSKA (reference sequence). CDR3 length: 14 residues. The CDR3 nucleotides read TGCAGTGCTAGTTCAGCGGGGGGCACAGATACGCAGTATTTT. Translation gives CSASSAGGTDTQYF.

This chain connects TRBV30 to TRBJ2-6; TRBD1 aligns across 10 bases. Trimming at V came to 5 bases and at J to 3 bases, leaving 1 base not matched to a gene. CDR1 GTSNPN and CDR2 SVGIG come from the germline V gene (reference sequence). The CDR3 runs 14 residues. In nucleotides, the CDR3 is TGTGCCTGGGGACAGGGGGTTGGGGCCAACGTCCTGACTTTC. Amino acids: CAWGQGVGANVLTF.

As DNA, the CDR3 is TGCGCCAGCAGCTTGATGACAGGGATGAACACTGAAGCTTTCTTT. Its translation: CASSLMTGMNTEAFF. The chain employs TRBV5-1 and TRBJ1-1, with 7 bases fitting TRBD1. Looked up from germline, CDR1 is SGHRS and CDR2 is YFSETQ. The V gene end was trimmed by 1 base and the J gene end by 0 bases; junction bases not matched to a gene: 3. The CDR3 totals 15 residues.

This clonotype was recorded a few times. The chain combines TRBV10-3 with TRBJ1-5; 9 positions agree with TRBD1. V shed 9 bases and J 0 bases; nucleotides not matched to a gene: 6. CDR1 and CDR2 (germline): ENHRY, SYGVKD. The CDR3 spans 15 residues. CDR3 DNA sequence: TGTGCCATTGGGACAGGGAAGTATAGCAATCAGCCCCAGCATTTT. As protein: CAIGTGKYSNQPQHF.

The V and J genes are TRBV6-6 and TRBJ2-2; D is unresolved. Trimming took off 2 bases at V and 5 bases at J, with 6 bases between the two ends. CDR1 and CDR2 from the germline V gene are MNHNY and SVGAGI (reference sequence). The CDR3 has 13 residues. The CDR3 DNA follows: TGTGCCAGCAGTTACGGAAGGACCGGGGAGCTGTTTTTT. This gives the protein CASSYGRTGELFF.

The chain has TRBV4-2 and TRBJ2-1; D may correspond to TRBD1 or TRBD2 (5 bases each). Germline V gene sequence: CDR1 LGHNA, CDR2 YNFKEQ. The CDR3 consists of 16 residues. Trimming cost V 4 bases and J 7 bases, with 20 bases left between them. The CDR3 loop is CASSRTSGPVRNEQFF. The CDR3 DNA reads as TGTGCCAGCAGCCGCACGTCGGGGCCAGTGAGAAATGAGCAGTTCTTC.

This clonotype appeared many times. The chain has TRBV7-9 and TRBJ1-1, with 7 bases that match TRBD1. The CDR3 spans 14 residues. The V and J ends lost 5 bases and 4 bases, in that order; junction bases with no gene match: 7. Germline V gives CDR1 SEHNR, CDR2 FQNEAQ (reference sequence). CDR3: CASSPRQGTTEAFF. The CDR3 DNA reads as TGTGCCAGCAGCCCCCGACAGGGAACCACTGAAGCTTTCTTT.

This clonotype was recorded at least ten times. The rearrangement links TRBV7-2 to TRBJ1-1; D is undetermined. Germline-derived CDR1 and CDR2 are SGHTA and FQGNSA. Trimming cost V 5 bases and J 2 bases, with 3 bases left between them. CDR3 length: 11 amino acids. The CDR3 nucleotides read TGTGCCAGCAGCGAAAACACTGAAGCTTTCTTT. Translated, it gives CASSENTEAFF.

The chain recombines TRBV5-6 with TRBJ2-7, with 7 positions matching TRBD1. This CDR3 is built from 14 residues. The ends lost 4 bases at V and 3 bases at J; junction bases unmatched: 7. Germline V gene lookup returns CDR1 SGHDT and CDR2 YYEEEE. The chain's CDR3 is CASSPRDRDYEQYF. The CDR3 region has the DNA TGTGCCAGCAGCCCCAGGGACAGAGACTACGAGCAGTACTTC.

The sample holds many counts of this clonotype. The chain couples TRBV19 to TRBJ2-2, with 10 bases identical to TRBD1. Trimming at V came to 5 bases and at J to 7 bases, leaving 7 bases not matched to a gene. The CDR3 length is 15 residues. Germline-derived CDR1 and CDR2 are LNHDA and SQIVND (reference sequence). As DNA, the CDR3 is TGTGCCAGTAGTGCCCGGACAGGGGGATACGGGGAGCTGTTTTTT. Translating gives CASSARTGGYGELFF.

This clonotype was found a few times. The chain has TRBV20-1 and TRBJ2-1; tentatively, D is TRBD2 (6 bases). The CDR3 covers 14 residues. Trimming shortened V by 6 bases and J by 7 bases, and 19 bases separated the two germline ends. CDR1 DFQATT and CDR2 SNEGSKA come from the germline V gene (reference sequence). The CDR3 coding sequence is TGCAGTGCATATGGGGGGAGCCCAGGGAATGAGCAGTTCTTC. This translates into CSAYGGSPGNEQFF.

The chain combines TRBV12-3 or TRBV12-4 with TRBJ2-5; D is perhaps TRBD2 (7 bases). V lost 5 bases and J lost 5, with 15 bases in between. The CDR3 consists of 14 residues. CDR3 amino acids: CASSHRGGSETQYF. As DNA, the CDR3 is TGTGCCAGCAGTCATAGGGGGGGTTCTGAGACCCAGTACTTC.

The chain employs TRBV6-6 and TRBJ1-1, with unresolved D. CDR3 length equals 12 residues. Per germline, CDR1 MNHNY and CDR2 SVGAGI (reference sequence). Trimming took 4 bases from V and 5 from J, leaving 8 bases between them. CDR3: CASSWVSTEAFF. DNA for the CDR3: TGTGCCAGCAGTTGGGTTTCGACTGAAGCTTTCTTT.

The gene calls are TRBV24-1 and TRBJ2-4, with D possibly being TRBD1 or TRBD2 (6 bases each). This CDR3 region has 15 residues. Germline CDR1 is KGHDR and CDR2 is SFDVKD. V was pared by 4 bases and J by 1 base, with 10 bases between. CDR3 DNA sequence: TGTGCCACCAGTGACTCGGGGGCGGCCAAAAACATTCAGTACTTC. As protein: CATSDSGAAKNIQYF.

The chain carries TRBV4-2 and TRBJ2-3; 13 nucleotides line up with TRBD2. V gave up 4 bases and J gave up 5 bases; unmatched junction bases: 12. Germline CDR1 reads LGHNA; CDR2 reads YNFKEQ. The CDR3 loop spans 18 amino acids. CDR3 sequence: CASSPELAGGPGKDTQYF. The CDR3, as DNA: TGTGCCAGCAGCCCAGAACTAGCGGGAGGGCCAGGTAAAGATACGCAGTATTTT.